At least ten counts were recorded for the clone carrying this T cell receptor (beta chain). This sample is drawn from a study of T-cell reconstitution after alpha-beta-depleted transplantation in children. Unique molecular identifiers were incorporated during preparation of the TCRbeta library. TCRdb reprocessed the PCR reads with MiXCR, giving one entry per CDR3 protein. The sample has about 110,000 distinct CDR3 sequences, 6.4% seen once. Germline V CDR1 and CDR2: SEHNR, FQNEAQ (reference sequence). The CDR3 contains 13 residues. V was pared by 5 bases and J by 4 bases, with 12 bases between. The sequence was collected from a male patient aged 2 to 10 who had a stem cell transplant for acute lymphoblastic leukemia, so the T cells may come from the graft donor. This material consisted of PBMCs, mostly from graft donor cells, taken 360 days after TCRalphabeta/CD19-depleted stem cell transplant. The chain employs TRBV7-9 and TRBJ2-7; D possibly corresponds to TRBD1 (6 bases). CDR3 nucleotides: TGTGCCAGCAGCCTTCCAGGGGTGTACGAGCAGTACTTC. This codes for CASSLPGVYEQYF.